Included here is one T cell receptor (beta chain) sequence, with context. These data belong to a study of blood T cell repertoires in COVID-19. Method: immunoSEQ multiplex PCR; TCRdb's copy keeps in-frame clones and lacks some. Of around 250,000 clones in the sample, approximately 92% were seen once. Trimming cost V 7 bases and J 6 bases; bases outside gene matches: 9. There are 15 residues in the CDR3. CDR1 and CDR2 from the germline V gene are SNHLY and FYNNEI. This TCR derives from a woman aged 40 to 49 who had recovered from COVID-19. The specimen was peripheral blood. V gene TRBV2 combines with J gene TRBJ2-1; 10 bases align to TRBD1. The CDR3 loop is CASTVRDRGINEQFF. CDR3 coding DNA: TGTGCCAGCACCGTTAGGGACAGGGGAATCAATGAGCAGTTCTTC.